Listed below are T cell receptor beta chains from one sample, sequenced in a study of regulatory T cells in long-lasting Graves disease. TCRdb analysed the multiplex PCR reads with MiXCR anew, one entry per CDR3 protein. The profile shows about 450,000 distinct CDR3 sequences, less than 25% of them singletons. The specimen comprised peripheral blood mononuclear cells (PBMCs), sampled when the disease was refractory, from a patient treated with antithyroid drugs. The receptors originated from a female donor with Graves disease. The CDR3 runs from the conserved cysteine through the conserved F or W. Each record gives: clone size, J gene, V gene, D gene, CDR3 protein, CDR3 DNA. A D gene is named only where the DNA matches it firmly. A row's size may be missing; if present it is once, few, many or a size class.

clone_size: NA; j_call: TRBJ1-1; v_call: TRBV19; d_call: TRBD1; cdr3_aa: CASSPDGGGTVYTEAFF; cdr3_nt: TGTGCCAGTAGTCCCGATGGGGGGGGGACAGTATACACTGAAGCTTTCTTT
clone_size: many; j_call: TRBJ1-1; v_call: TRBV2; d_call: NA; cdr3_aa: CASWYTEAFF; cdr3_nt: TGTGCCAGCTGGTACACTGAAGCTTTCTTT
clone_size: NA; j_call: TRBJ2-3; v_call: TRBV18; d_call: NA; cdr3_aa: CASSLQTGTDTQYF; cdr3_nt: TGTGCCAGCTCATTACAGACAGGCACAGATACGCAGTATTTT
clone_size: many; j_call: TRBJ2-7; v_call: TRBV29-1; d_call: NA; cdr3_aa: CSVETSYEQYF; cdr3_nt: TGCAGCGTCGAGACTAGCTACGAGCAGTACTTC
clone_size: NA; j_call: TRBJ1-2; v_call: TRBV19; d_call: NA; cdr3_aa: CATWDPANYGYTF; cdr3_nt: TGTGCCACCTGGGACCCTGCTAACTATGGCTACACCTTC
clone_size: many; j_call: TRBJ1-6; v_call: TRBV28; d_call: NA; cdr3_aa: CASEGGTGSYNSPLHF; cdr3_nt: TGTGCCAGCGAAGGTGGGACGGGCTCCTATAATTCACCCCTCCACTTT
clone_size: few; j_call: TRBJ1-1; v_call: TRBV7-2; d_call: TRBD1; cdr3_aa: CASSHTATGGTEAFF; cdr3_nt: TGTGCCAGCAGCCACACGGCGACAGGGGGCACTGAAGCTTTCTTT
clone_size: NA; j_call: TRBJ1-1; v_call: TRBV29-1; d_call: TRBD1; cdr3_aa: CSVERTGVGTEAFF; cdr3_nt: TGCAGCGTTGAAAGGACAGGGGTTGGCACTGAAGCTTTCTTT
clone_size: NA; j_call: TRBJ1-6; v_call: TRBV5-1; d_call: TRBD1; cdr3_aa: CASSLAGQGFGSPLHF; cdr3_nt: TGCGCCAGCAGCTTGGCGGGACAGGGATTTGGTTCACCCCTCCACTTT
clone_size: many; j_call: TRBJ2-7; v_call: TRBV5-1; d_call: NA; cdr3_aa: CASSIGGDEQYF; cdr3_nt: TGCGCCAGCAGTATCGGCGGTGACGAGCAGTACTTC
clone_size: NA; j_call: TRBJ1-1; v_call: TRBV19; d_call: NA; cdr3_aa: CASSIDPDTEAFF; cdr3_nt: TGTGCCAGTAGTATAGACCCCGACACTGAAGCTTTCTTT
clone_size: few; j_call: TRBJ2-5; v_call: TRBV10-3; d_call: NA; cdr3_aa: CAIGHGTRGDETQYF; cdr3_nt: TGTGCCATCGGACACGGGACACGGGGGGACGAGACCCAGTACTTC
clone_size: many; j_call: TRBJ1-5; v_call: TRBV12-3/TRBV12-4; d_call: NA; cdr3_aa: CASSLTDQPQHF; cdr3_nt: TGTGCCAGCAGCTTGACAGATCAGCCCCAGCATTTT
clone_size: NA; j_call: TRBJ2-3; v_call: TRBV5-1; d_call: NA; cdr3_aa: CASSLPTGAGTQYF; cdr3_nt: TGCGCCAGCAGCTTACCGACAGGCGCGGGTACGCAGTATTTT
clone_size: NA; j_call: TRBJ1-1; v_call: TRBV29-1; d_call: NA; cdr3_aa: CSVQPGLVNTEAFF; cdr3_nt: TGCAGCGTCCAACCGGGACTGGTGAACACTGAAGCTTTCTTT
clone_size: many; j_call: TRBJ2-6; v_call: TRBV7-2; d_call: TRBD1; cdr3_aa: CASRPQGFGANVLTF; cdr3_nt: TGTGCCAGCAGGCCACAGGGGTTTGGGGCCAACGTCCTGACTTTC
clone_size: once; j_call: TRBJ2-2; v_call: TRBV7-9; d_call: TRBD2; cdr3_aa: CASSLSRLAGAANTGELFF; cdr3_nt: TGTGCCAGCAGCCTTTCCCGACTAGCGGGGGCCGCGAACACCGGGGAGCTGTTTTTT
clone_size: NA; j_call: TRBJ2-7; v_call: TRBV19; d_call: TRBD2; cdr3_aa: CASSTYSGRAPYEQYF; cdr3_nt: TGTGCCAGTAGCACCTATAGCGGGAGGGCCCCCTACGAGCAGTACTTC
clone_size: few; j_call: TRBJ2-5; v_call: TRBV18; d_call: TRBD1; cdr3_aa: CASSPLGQGRVQETQYF; cdr3_nt: TGTGCCAGCTCACCCCTCGGACAGGGAAGGGTCCAAGAGACCCAGTACTTC
clone_size: NA; j_call: TRBJ1-1; v_call: TRBV20-1; d_call: NA; cdr3_aa: CSARGPGGADTEAFF; cdr3_nt: TGCAGTGCTAGAGGTCCGGGTGGGGCGGACACTGAAGCTTTCTTT
clone_size: NA; j_call: TRBJ1-6; v_call: TRBV6-1; d_call: TRBD1; cdr3_aa: CANILDRGLNSPLHF; cdr3_nt: TGTGCCAATATTTTGGACAGGGGGCTGAATTCACCCCTCCACTTT
clone_size: few; j_call: TRBJ1-5; v_call: TRBV15; d_call: TRBD1; cdr3_aa: CATSARTGGGQPQHF; cdr3_nt: TGTGCCACCAGCGCCAGGACAGGGGGCGGCCAGCCCCAGCATTTT
clone_size: many; j_call: TRBJ1-6; v_call: TRBV15; d_call: NA; cdr3_aa: CATSRDWALHQGFSSPLHF; cdr3_nt: TGTGCCACCAGCAGAGATTGGGCCCTACACCAGGGTTTCTCCTCACCCCTCCACTTT
clone_size: NA; j_call: TRBJ1-4; v_call: TRBV30; d_call: TRBD1; cdr3_aa: CAWGGQSNEKLFF; cdr3_nt: TGTGCCTGGGGGGGACAGAGTAATGAAAAACTGTTTTTT
clone_size: few; j_call: TRBJ2-7; v_call: TRBV20-1; d_call: NA; cdr3_aa: CSALIGTGASYEQYF; cdr3_nt: TGCAGTGCTTTAATCGGGACTGGAGCCTCCTACGAGCAGTACTTC
clone_size: many; j_call: TRBJ1-2; v_call: TRBV2; d_call: NA; cdr3_aa: CASSETGSYGYTF; cdr3_nt: TGTGCCAGCAGTGAAACCGGATCCTATGGCTACACCTTC
clone_size: NA; j_call: TRBJ2-7; v_call: TRBV29-1; d_call: NA; cdr3_aa: CSVWGASSYEQYF; cdr3_nt: TGCAGCGTTTGGGGGGCTAGCTCCTACGAGCAGTACTTC